The T cell receptor (beta chain) described here comes from a study of T cell responses to AZD1222 COVID-19 vaccine. CDR1 MNHNY and CDR2 SVGAGI come from the germline V gene (reference sequence). The length of the CDR3 is 13 residues. The V and J ends lost 6 bases and 1 base respectively, with 9 bases between them. Sequencing was performed with immunoSEQ multiplex PCR; in TCRdb, only in-frame clones are kept and a portion is missing. This sample has 90,000 to 150,000 clones, with around 85% found just once. The sequencing used peripheral blood, collected on day 0 of AZD1222 vaccination. This TCR came from an adult in good health. This chain uses TRBV6-6 with TRBJ1-1; no firm D call. CDR3 bases: TGTGCCAGCAGCGCGGACGGGAACACTGAAGCTTTCTTT. It encodes CASSADGNTEAFF.